These T cell receptor beta chains were read from a single sample in a study of cytomegalovirus exposure and HLA in healthy donors. Some clones are missing from TCRdb's copy, which holds only in-frame ones; the method was immunoSEQ multiplex PCR. The data show around 150,000 clones, over 85% seen once. Source material: PBMCs. The receptors shown here come from a woman between 18 and 30 years old in good health and CMV-seropositive. CDR3s include the opening cysteine and the closing phenylalanine or tryptophan. The order of the fields is clone size, V gene, D gene, J gene, CDR3 protein, CDR3 DNA. A D gene is named only where the DNA matches it firmly. Expanded clones are given a class, and other clones once, few, many or no size at all.

size: -; V: TRBV12-5; D: -; J: TRBJ2-1; CDR3: CASGLGPGDNEQFF; DNA: TGTGCTAGTGGTTTGGGACCAGGTGACAATGAGCAGTTCTTC
size: few; V: TRBV6-5; D: TRBD1; J: TRBJ1-1; CDR3: CASTRDRANTEAFF; DNA: TGTGCCAGCACGAGGGACAGGGCGAACACTGAAGCTTTCTTT
size: few; V: TRBV25-1; D: TRBD2; J: TRBJ2-7; CDR3: CASTIAGTEEQYF; DNA: TGTGCCAGCACTATAGCGGGGACGGAGGAGCAGTACTTC
size: -; V: TRBV7-2; D: -; J: TRBJ2-7; CDR3: CASSPWSGSYYEQYF; DNA: TGTGCCAGCAGCCCATGGTCCGGGTCTTACTACGAGCAGTACTTC
size: -; V: TRBV29-1; D: TRBD2; J: TRBJ2-7; CDR3: CSVRLAGGESYEQYF; DNA: TGCAGCGTCCGACTAGCGGGAGGGGAGTCCTACGAGCAGTACTTC
size: -; V: TRBV7-6; D: -; J: TRBJ2-1; CDR3: CASSLSGENNEQFF; DNA: TGTGCCAGCAGCCTTAGCGGAGAAAACAATGAGCAGTTCTTC
size: -; V: TRBV9; D: -; J: TRBJ2-2; CDR3: CASSVGGGNTGELFF; DNA: TGTGCCAGCAGCGTAGGGGGAGGGAACACCGGGGAGCTGTTTTTT
size: -; V: TRBV19; D: -; J: TRBJ1-5; CDR3: CASSISSGSSPQHF; DNA: TGTGCCAGTAGTATCAGCAGCGGGTCATCACCCCAGCATTTT
size: -; V: TRBV6-5; D: TRBD2; J: TRBJ2-7; CDR3: CASRVRSGSSYEQYF; DNA: TGTGCCAGCAGGGTACGTAGCGGGAGCTCCTACGAGCAGTACTTC
size: -; V: TRBV2; D: TRBD2; J: TRBJ2-1; CDR3: CASSEGLAGVSFF; DNA: TGTGCCAGCAGTGAAGGCCTAGCGGGAGTCTCGTTCTTC
size: -; V: TRBV25-1; D: TRBD1; J: TRBJ1-2; CDR3: CASRDRVEGYTF; DNA: TGTGCCAGCAGGGACAGGGTGGAAGGCTACACCTTC
size: -; V: TRBV28; D: TRBD2; J: TRBJ2-7; CDR3: CASSLGGSGRAYEQYF; DNA: TGTGCCAGCAGCCTAGGGGGGAGCGGGAGGGCTTACGAGCAGTACTTC
size: -; V: TRBV27; D: TRBD2; J: TRBJ2-1; CDR3: CASSPWTSGTYNEQFF; DNA: TGTGCCAGCAGTCCGTGGACTAGCGGGACCTACAATGAGCAGTTCTTC
size: -; V: TRBV4-1; D: TRBD2; J: TRBJ2-4; CDR3: CASSQGLAGVGIQYF; DNA: TGCGCCAGCAGCCAAGGACTAGCGGGAGTCGGCATTCAGTACTTC
size: -; V: TRBV11-1; D: -; J: TRBJ2-7; CDR3: CASSPGVGRTDEQYF; DNA: TGTGCCAGCAGCCCCGGCGTGGGGAGAACGGACGAGCAGTACTTC
size: few; V: TRBV7-9; D: -; J: TRBJ1-1; CDR3: CASSLTANTEAFF; DNA: TGTGCCAGCAGCTTGACAGCCAACACTGAAGCTTTCTTT
size: -; V: TRBV27; D: TRBD2; J: TRBJ2-1; CDR3: CASSFSGRAGYEQFF; DNA: TGTGCCAGCAGTTTTAGCGGGAGGGCAGGCTATGAGCAGTTCTTC
size: -; V: TRBV6-1; D: TRBD1; J: TRBJ2-7; CDR3: CASSEQGQFYEQYF; DNA: TGTGCCAGCAGTGAACAGGGACAGTTTTACGAGCAGTACTTC
size: once; V: TRBV15; D: -; J: TRBJ2-2; CDR3: CATSSWSEWNTGELFF; DNA: TGTGCCACCAGCAGCTGGAGTGAATGGAACACCGGGGAGCTGTTTTTT
size: -; V: TRBV29-1; D: -; J: TRBJ1-2; CDR3: CSVDREFPSRYGYTF; DNA: TGCAGCGTTGACCGGGAGTTCCCCTCCCGCTATGGCTACACCTTC
size: -; V: TRBV6-5; D: TRBD1; J: TRBJ2-2; CDR3: CASSYGTGLNTGELFF; DNA: TGTGCCAGCAGTTATGGGACAGGGCTGAACACCGGGGAGCTGTTTTTT
size: -; V: TRBV7-2; D: -; J: TRBJ1-3; CDR3: CASSFGAAGNTIYF; DNA: TGTGCCAGCAGCTTTGGGGCTGCTGGAAACACCATATATTTT
size: -; V: TRBV28; D: -; J: TRBJ2-7; CDR3: CASRGASKSYEQYF; DNA: TGTGCCAGCAGGGGGGCTAGCAAATCCTACGAGCAGTACTTC
size: -; V: TRBV7-2; D: -; J: TRBJ2-7; CDR3: CASSNNYEQYF; DNA: TGTGCCAGCAGCAACAACTACGAGCAGTACTTC
size: -; V: TRBV12-5; D: -; J: TRBJ1-5; CDR3: CASELVSNQPQHF; DNA: TGTGCTAGTGAGTTAGTCTCCAATCAGCCCCAGCATTTT
size: -; V: TRBV6-5; D: -; J: TRBJ2-7; CDR3: CASRGTSSYEQYF; DNA: TGTGCCAGCCGGGGGACGTCCTCCTACGAGCAGTACTTC
size: -; V: TRBV6-6; D: TRBD2; J: TRBJ2-3; CDR3: CASSYGRGVTDTQYF; DNA: TGTGCCAGCAGTTACGGGCGGGGGGTCACAGATACGCAGTATTTT
size: once; V: TRBV28; D: -; J: TRBJ2-7; CDR3: CASSLFAGSREQYF; DNA: TGTGCCAGCAGTTTATTTGCAGGGTCGAGGGAGCAGTACTTC
size: -; V: TRBV6-1; D: -; J: TRBJ2-1; CDR3: CASSDREPTNYNEQFF; DNA: TGTGCCAGCAGTGATCGGGAGCCCACAAATTACAATGAGCAGTTCTTC
size: -; V: TRBV27; D: TRBD1; J: TRBJ2-4; CDR3: CASSPWTGGVAKNIQYF; DNA: TGTGCCAGCAGTCCTTGGACAGGGGGTGTAGCCAAAAACATTCAGTACTTC
size: -; V: TRBV28; D: -; J: TRBJ1-1; CDR3: CASSLRQVNTEAFF; DNA: TGTGCCAGCAGTTTGAGACAGGTGAACACTGAAGCTTTCTTT
size: -; V: TRBV7-3; D: -; J: TRBJ2-2; CDR3: CASSGPGHHTGELFF; DNA: TGTGCCAGCAGCGGACCGGGACACCACACCGGGGAGCTGTTTTTT
size: -; V: TRBV5-1; D: -; J: TRBJ2-4; CDR3: CASSLRTDLAKNIQYF; DNA: TGCGCCAGCAGCTTGAGGACTGACCTAGCCAAAAACATTCAGTACTTC
size: once; V: TRBV18; D: -; J: TRBJ1-3; CDR3: CASSPPIGVPGNTIYF; DNA: TGTGCCAGCTCACCGCCTATCGGGGTACCTGGAAACACCATATATTTT
size: -; V: TRBV9; D: -; J: TRBJ2-1; CDR3: CASSLGGSYNEQFF; DNA: TGTGCCAGCAGCCTCGGAGGTTCCTACAATGAGCAGTTCTTC
size: few; V: TRBV5-4; D: TRBD1; J: TRBJ2-7; CDR3: CASSSGGVEHYEQYF; DNA: TGTGCCAGCAGCTCAGGGGGCGTGGAGCATTACGAGCAGTACTTC
size: once; V: TRBV15; D: -; J: TRBJ2-5; CDR3: CATSFRQSQETQYF; DNA: TGTGCCACCAGCTTCCGACAGAGCCAAGAGACCCAGTACTTC
size: -; V: TRBV27; D: TRBD2; J: TRBJ2-5; CDR3: CASRPPGGGETQYF; DNA: TGTGCCAGCAGACCCCCCGGGGGGGGAGAGACCCAGTACTTC
size: -; V: TRBV6-1; D: TRBD2; J: TRBJ2-2; CDR3: CASSDSGRAPGELFF; DNA: TGTGCCAGCAGTGACAGCGGGAGGGCCCCCGGGGAGCTGTTTTTT
size: few; V: TRBV6-1; D: -; J: TRBJ1-3; CDR3: CASSEQGKIGGNTIYF; DNA: TGTGCCAGCAGTGAGCAGGGGAAGATCGGTGGAAACACCATATATTTT
size: few; V: TRBV18; D: -; J: TRBJ1-5; CDR3: CASSPGRASNQPQHF; DNA: TGTGCCAGCTCACCAGGGCGGGCGAGCAATCAGCCCCAGCATTTT
size: -; V: TRBV7-6; D: TRBD2; J: TRBJ2-1; CDR3: CASGLAGEDEQFF; DNA: TGTGCCAGCGGTCTAGCGGGGGAGGATGAGCAGTTCTTC
size: -; V: TRBV27; D: TRBD1; J: TRBJ2-1; CDR3: CASSLPGTGVNEQFF; DNA: TGTGCCAGCAGTCTCCCCGGGACAGGGGTCAATGAGCAGTTCTTC
size: -; V: TRBV27; D: TRBD2; J: TRBJ2-1; CDR3: CASSLAGRELNEQFF; DNA: TGTGCCAGCAGTTTGGCGGGGCGGGAGTTAAATGAGCAGTTCTTC
size: -; V: TRBV30; D: -; J: TRBJ1-6; CDR3: CAWTLGGNSPLHF; DNA: TGTGCCTGGACCCTAGGGGGAAATTCACCCCTCCACTTT
size: once; V: TRBV11-1; D: TRBD1; J: TRBJ2-5; CDR3: CASSEDRGKETQYF; DNA: TGTGCCAGCAGCGAGGACAGGGGGAAAGAGACCCAGTACTTC
size: -; V: TRBV27; D: TRBD2; J: TRBJ2-5; CDR3: CASSPELAGVQETQYF; DNA: TGTGCCAGCAGTCCGGAGTTAGCGGGGGTCCAAGAGACCCAGTACTTC
size: -; V: TRBV7-2; D: -; J: TRBJ1-3; CDR3: CASTKKGVGNTIYF; DNA: TGTGCCAGCACCAAAAAGGGGGTCGGAAACACCATATATTTT
size: -; V: TRBV6-5; D: TRBD2; J: TRBJ2-1; CDR3: CASSPGGSYNEQFF; DNA: TGTGCCAGCAGTCCGGGGGGCTCCTACAATGAGCAGTTCTTC
size: -; V: TRBV5-8; D: -; J: TRBJ2-3; CDR3: CASSLRVRGTQYF; DNA: TGTGCCAGCAGCTTGAGGGTTCGGGGTACGCAGTATTTT
size: -; V: TRBV4-2; D: TRBD2; J: TRBJ2-3; CDR3: CASSQGRRLAGLYTDTQYF; DNA: TGTGCCAGCAGCCAAGGGCGACGGCTAGCGGGCCTCTACACAGATACGCAGTATTTT
size: -; V: TRBV6-5; D: -; J: TRBJ2-7; CDR3: CASSYSGYYEQYF; DNA: TGTGCCAGCAGTTACTCAGGATACTACGAGCAGTACTTC
size: -; V: TRBV2; D: TRBD2; J: TRBJ2-1; CDR3: CASSEVAGGEQFF; DNA: TGTGCCAGCAGTGAGGTAGCGGGAGGTGAGCAGTTCTTC